The rows below give T cell receptor beta chains drawn from one sample of a study of control samples from healthy donors and cancer patients. Here immunoSEQ multiplex PCR was the method, and the copy in TCRdb shows in-frame clones only, minus some. This table holds approximately 71,000 clones, roughly 90% found once. The sequenced sample was PBMCs. These TCRs come from a man aged 60-69 years with lung cancer. Both conserved end residues are part of each CDR3. A D gene is named only where the DNA matches it firmly. Not every row has a clone size; where given, it reads once, few, many or a size class.

cdr3_nt: TGTGCCAGCAGCTTAGAATTTTTCGGGACAGGGGGCGCTGGGGCCAACGTCCTGACTTTC
cdr3_aa: CASSLEFFGTGGAGANVLTF
d_call: TRBD1
clone_size: NA
j_call: TRBJ2-6
v_call: TRBV11-2

cdr3_nt: TGTGCCAGCAGTCCCTGGGACAGGGAGGGGGGCTACACCTTC
cdr3_aa: CASSPWDREGGYTF
d_call: TRBD1
clone_size: few
j_call: TRBJ1-2
v_call: TRBV6-5

cdr3_nt: TGTGCCAGCAGCTTACCAGGGGGAGGAAACACCATATATTTT
cdr3_aa: CASSLPGGGNTIYF
d_call: TRBD1
clone_size: NA
j_call: TRBJ1-3
v_call: TRBV5-6

cdr3_nt: TGTGCCAGCAGCTTGACAGGTCTGCTCAGCTCTGGGGCCAACGTCCTGACTTTC
cdr3_aa: CASSLTGLLSSGANVLTF
d_call: NA
clone_size: NA
j_call: TRBJ2-6
v_call: TRBV5-5

cdr3_nt: TGCGCCAGCAGCGTGACACCCAGCTCTGGGGCCAACGTCCTGACTTTC
cdr3_aa: CASSVTPSSGANVLTF
d_call: NA
clone_size: NA
j_call: TRBJ2-6
v_call: TRBV5-1

cdr3_nt: TGTGCCAGCAGCTCCTCGACAGGGGACACTGAAGCTTTCTTT
cdr3_aa: CASSSSTGDTEAFF
d_call: TRBD1
clone_size: NA
j_call: TRBJ1-1
v_call: TRBV27

cdr3_nt: TGTGCCAGCAGCTCTCAAAGGAGCACTGAAGCTTTCTTT
cdr3_aa: CASSSQRSTEAFF
d_call: NA
clone_size: NA
j_call: TRBJ1-1
v_call: TRBV7-3

cdr3_nt: TGCGCCAGCAGTGCGGAGGGACAGGGATTCTACGAGCAGTACTTC
cdr3_aa: CASSAEGQGFYEQYF
d_call: TRBD1
clone_size: NA
j_call: TRBJ2-7
v_call: TRBV10-1

cdr3_nt: TGTGCCAGCAGCCGCAGGGAGAACACTGAAGCTTTCTTT
cdr3_aa: CASSRRENTEAFF
d_call: NA
clone_size: NA
j_call: TRBJ1-1
v_call: TRBV5-4

cdr3_nt: TGTGCCAGCAGTGAAAGGAGGACCCCCTCGGGAAATCAGCCCCAGCATTTT
cdr3_aa: CASSERRTPSGNQPQHF
d_call: NA
clone_size: NA
j_call: TRBJ1-5
v_call: TRBV6-1

cdr3_nt: TGTGCCAGCAGACTCGGGGGTGCTGAAGCTTTCTTT
cdr3_aa: CASRLGGAEAFF
d_call: NA
clone_size: NA
j_call: TRBJ1-1
v_call: TRBV6-5

cdr3_nt: TGTGCCAGCAGCGCCCGAGGGAGCTCCTATAATTCACCCCTCCACTTT
cdr3_aa: CASSARGSSYNSPLHF
d_call: NA
clone_size: NA
j_call: TRBJ1-6
v_call: TRBV5-6

cdr3_nt: TGTGCCAGCAGCGCCGGACAGACCTACTACGAGCAGTACTTC
cdr3_aa: CASSAGQTYYEQYF
d_call: NA
clone_size: once
j_call: TRBJ2-7
v_call: TRBV5-4

cdr3_nt: TGCGCCAGCAGCGCAAAAGGGGGAGGGGACACTGAAGCTTTCTTT
cdr3_aa: CASSAKGGGDTEAFF
d_call: NA
clone_size: NA
j_call: TRBJ1-1
v_call: TRBV4-1

cdr3_nt: TGTGCCAGCAGCTTTGACATGAACACTGAAGCTTTCTTT
cdr3_aa: CASSFDMNTEAFF
d_call: NA
clone_size: NA
j_call: TRBJ1-1
v_call: TRBV7-2

cdr3_nt: TGTGCCAGCAGGGACAGACGCCCGAACACTGAAGCTTTCTTT
cdr3_aa: CASRDRRPNTEAFF
d_call: NA
clone_size: once
j_call: TRBJ1-1
v_call: TRBV21-1

cdr3_nt: TGTGCCAGCAGCTCGAACACCGGGGAGCTGTTTTTT
cdr3_aa: CASSSNTGELFF
d_call: NA
clone_size: NA
j_call: TRBJ2-2
v_call: TRBV7-9

cdr3_nt: TGTGCCAGCAGCTCCGCAGGGGCGCAAAATTCACCCCTCCACTTT
cdr3_aa: CASSSAGAQNSPLHF
d_call: NA
clone_size: NA
j_call: TRBJ1-6
v_call: TRBV9

cdr3_nt: TGTGCCAGCAGTTTATCTGGAAGTACAGATACGCAGTATTTT
cdr3_aa: CASSLSGSTDTQYF
d_call: NA
clone_size: NA
j_call: TRBJ2-3
v_call: TRBV27

cdr3_nt: TGTGCCAGCGTACGGGACAGTAACTACGAGCAGTACTTC
cdr3_aa: CASVRDSNYEQYF
d_call: TRBD1
clone_size: NA
j_call: TRBJ2-7
v_call: TRBV6-6

cdr3_nt: TGTGCCAGCAGCCGATGGGGACAGCGCTATGGCTACACCTTC
cdr3_aa: CASSRWGQRYGYTF
d_call: TRBD1
clone_size: NA
j_call: TRBJ1-2
v_call: TRBV13

cdr3_nt: TGTGCCAGCAGGGGGGGCCTCGGTTACGAGCAGTACTTC
cdr3_aa: CASRGGLGYEQYF
d_call: NA
clone_size: NA
j_call: TRBJ2-7
v_call: TRBV6-5

cdr3_nt: TGCGCCAGCAGCTTGGAGGCAGGCTCCTACAATGAGCAGTTCTTC
cdr3_aa: CASSLEAGSYNEQFF
d_call: NA
clone_size: NA
j_call: TRBJ2-1
v_call: TRBV5-1

cdr3_nt: TGTGCCAACGACAGGGTAGGCACAGATACGCAGTATTTT
cdr3_aa: CANDRVGTDTQYF
d_call: TRBD1
clone_size: once
j_call: TRBJ2-3
v_call: TRBV6-5

cdr3_nt: TGTGCGTGTACGGAACGAGTAGTCGAGACCCAGTACTTC
cdr3_aa: CACTERVVETQYF
d_call: NA
clone_size: NA
j_call: TRBJ2-5
v_call: TRBV6-5

cdr3_nt: TGTGCTAGTGGTTTGGTACCAGATGGGATAGCGCAGGTCACAGATACGCAGTATTTT
cdr3_aa: CASGLVPDGIAQVTDTQYF
d_call: NA
clone_size: NA
j_call: TRBJ2-3
v_call: TRBV12-5

cdr3_nt: TGCGCCAGCAGCCCAGAGACAGGGACCTATGGCTACACCTTC
cdr3_aa: CASSPETGTYGYTF
d_call: TRBD1
clone_size: NA
j_call: TRBJ1-2
v_call: TRBV5-1

cdr3_nt: TGTGCCAGCAAATCACCATCAGGGAATCAGCCCCAGCATTTT
cdr3_aa: CASKSPSGNQPQHF
d_call: NA
clone_size: once
j_call: TRBJ1-5
v_call: TRBV6-5

cdr3_nt: TGTGCCAGCTCAGGGTCTGGAAACACCATATATTTT
cdr3_aa: CASSGSGNTIYF
d_call: NA
clone_size: NA
j_call: TRBJ1-3
v_call: TRBV18

cdr3_nt: TGCGCCAGCAGCTTGTTTGGACAGGGGGGAGGCTACACCTTC
cdr3_aa: CASSLFGQGGGYTF
d_call: TRBD1
clone_size: NA
j_call: TRBJ1-2
v_call: TRBV5-1

cdr3_nt: TGCGCCAGCAGCCTGGACAGTGGCTACACCTTC
cdr3_aa: CASSLDSGYTF
d_call: NA
clone_size: NA
j_call: TRBJ1-2
v_call: TRBV5-1

cdr3_nt: TGTGCCAGCAGCTTAGATTCGGGGGGCGCGGGAGGCTACACCTTC
cdr3_aa: CASSLDSGGAGGYTF
d_call: NA
clone_size: NA
j_call: TRBJ1-2
v_call: TRBV7-3

cdr3_nt: TGTGCCAGCAGCCGACGGGAGGATTCACCCCTCCACTTT
cdr3_aa: CASSRREDSPLHF
d_call: NA
clone_size: NA
j_call: TRBJ1-6
v_call: TRBV7-8

cdr3_nt: TGTGCCAGTAGTTTGGGGGCGAGAGGTAATTCACCCCTCCACTTT
cdr3_aa: CASSLGARGNSPLHF
d_call: NA
clone_size: NA
j_call: TRBJ1-6
v_call: TRBV19

cdr3_nt: TGTGCCAGCAGCTTACCTCCAGCTCAGATGAACACTGAAGCTTTCTTT
cdr3_aa: CASSLPPAQMNTEAFF
d_call: NA
clone_size: NA
j_call: TRBJ1-1
v_call: TRBV7-9

cdr3_nt: TGTGCCAGCTCACCAGTCGCAGGCAGCTCCTACGAGCAGTACTTC
cdr3_aa: CASSPVAGSSYEQYF
d_call: NA
clone_size: NA
j_call: TRBJ2-7
v_call: TRBV18

cdr3_nt: TGTGCCAGCAGCTTAGAGGGTCAGGGGAGCTATGGCTACACCTTC
cdr3_aa: CASSLEGQGSYGYTF
d_call: NA
clone_size: NA
j_call: TRBJ1-2
v_call: TRBV7-2

cdr3_nt: TGTGCCAGCAGTTTTCGACCGAGCGGTGAAGCTTTCTTT
cdr3_aa: CASSFRPSGEAFF
d_call: NA
clone_size: NA
j_call: TRBJ1-1
v_call: TRBV27

cdr3_nt: TGTGCTAGTGGTTTGCTTTTAGACGGGACAGCCCACCCAGATACGCAGTATTTT
cdr3_aa: CASGLLLDGTAHPDTQYF
d_call: TRBD1
clone_size: once
j_call: TRBJ2-3
v_call: TRBV12-5

cdr3_nt: TGTGCCAGCTCACTTCAACAGGGCCCCACAGATACGCAGTATTTT
cdr3_aa: CASSLQQGPTDTQYF
d_call: NA
clone_size: once
j_call: TRBJ2-3
v_call: TRBV18

cdr3_nt: TGTGCCAGCAGTGACCCGGACAGGGTCGCTCAGCCCCAGCATTTT
cdr3_aa: CASSDPDRVAQPQHF
d_call: TRBD1
clone_size: NA
j_call: TRBJ1-5
v_call: TRBV6-1

cdr3_nt: TGTGCCAGCAGCGTTGGGGGGGGCCTTGGCAATCAGCCCCAGCATTTT
cdr3_aa: CASSVGGGLGNQPQHF
d_call: NA
clone_size: NA
j_call: TRBJ1-5
v_call: TRBV9

cdr3_nt: TGTGCCAGCAGTCCTCCCAGACAAACGCGTATGGATACGCAGTATTTT
cdr3_aa: CASSPPRQTRMDTQYF
d_call: NA
clone_size: few
j_call: TRBJ2-3
v_call: TRBV27

cdr3_nt: TGTGCCAGCGTTCGGGACGGGGGGGCCCTCCACTTT
cdr3_aa: CASVRDGGALHF
d_call: NA
clone_size: NA
j_call: TRBJ1-6
v_call: TRBV12-3/TRBV12-4

cdr3_nt: TGTGCCAGCAGTTTATCCGCGCAGAGACCTGAAAAACTGTTTTTT
cdr3_aa: CASSLSAQRPEKLFF
d_call: NA
clone_size: NA
j_call: TRBJ1-4
v_call: TRBV27

cdr3_nt: TGTGCCAGCAGGGGAGGAGGGGTTAGCAATCAGCCCCAGCATTTT
cdr3_aa: CASRGGGVSNQPQHF
d_call: NA
clone_size: NA
j_call: TRBJ1-5
v_call: TRBV6-5

cdr3_nt: TGTGCCAGCAGCACCTTTACAGGGTTTGCCCCCGAAGCTTTCTTT
cdr3_aa: CASSTFTGFAPEAFF
d_call: NA
clone_size: NA
j_call: TRBJ1-1
v_call: TRBV27

cdr3_nt: TGCGCCAGCAGCCAAGAACGGACGGAGGGAAACACCATATATTTT
cdr3_aa: CASSQERTEGNTIYF
d_call: NA
clone_size: NA
j_call: TRBJ1-3
v_call: TRBV4-1

cdr3_nt: TGCGCCAGCAGCCACCCTGGGGGGCAGGAGACCCAGTACTTC
cdr3_aa: CASSHPGGQETQYF
d_call: NA
clone_size: NA
j_call: TRBJ2-5
v_call: TRBV5-1